Each of the 27 T cell receptor beta chains below was sequenced from the same sample in a study of shared clonotypes between healthy human individuals. Generated by immunoSEQ multiplex PCR, the TCRdb table keeps only in-frame clones and is missing some. This repertoire shows around 2,000,000 clones, 85% to 95% found once; its top ten account for about 1.1%. The naive CD8 subset, CD45RO-negative cells positively selected for CCR7, excluded terminally differentiated effector memory CD45RA+ cells. The specimen was naive CD8+ T cells sorted from blood. These TCRs come from a man between 18 and 29 years old in good health.

This sequence joins TRBV27 and TRBJ2-1; D is possibly TRBD2 (6 bases). Trimming removed 4 bases at V and 4 bases at J, with 11 bases between. The CDR3 is 14 amino acids. Germline CDR1 MNHEY, CDR2 SMNVEV (reference sequence). This CDR3 reads CASSSGLTYNEQFF. CDR3 nucleotides: TGTGCCAGCAGTTCGGGACTCACGTACAATGAGCAGTTCTTC.

The J gene is TRBJ2-5, the V gene TRBV2; 10 nucleotides align to TRBD1. This CDR3 comprises 16 residues. V shed 6 bases, J shed 1 base, and the junction held 8 bases outside the gene matches. Per germline, CDR1 SNHLY and CDR2 FYNNEI. The CDR3 nucleotides are TGTGCCAGCAGGTGGGAGGGACAGGGGATCCAAGAGACCCAGTACTTC. Its protein is CASRWEGQGIQETQYF.

The J gene is TRBJ1-2, the V gene TRBV10-3; weak D call: TRBD1 (5 bases). Trimming stripped 10 bases from V and 5 bases from J, with 20 bases between. This CDR3 contains 14 residues. From germline, CDR1 is ENHRY and CDR2 SYGVKD. The CDR3 DNA is TGTGCCACCGAACTTGGCGGGACGGGTTATGGCTACACCTTC. It is translated as CATELGGTGYGYTF.

V gene TRBV7-2 combines with J gene TRBJ1-5; possible D gene TRBD1, 5 bases. CDR3 size: 13 residues. The germline gives CDR1 SGHTA, CDR2 FQGNSA. V was pared by 5 bases and J by 6 bases, with 11 bases between. The CDR3 here is CASSTGLGQPQHF. The DNA for the CDR3 is TGTGCCAGCAGCACGGGACTTGGTCAGCCCCAGCATTTT. Full variable domain (rest looked up from reference TRBV7-2 and TRBJ1-5): GAGVSQSPSNKVTEKGKDVELRCDPISGHTALYWYRQSLGQGLEFLIYFQGNSAPDKSGLPSDRFSAERTGGSVSTLTIQRTQQEDSAVYLCASSTGLGQPQHFGDGTRLSIL.

The chain uses TRBV7-9 and TRBJ1-2; maybe TRBD1 (5 bases). V was clipped by 5 bases and J by 2 bases, with 9 bases between them. The germline V gene encodes CDR1 SEHNR and CDR2 FQNEAQ (reference sequence). The length of the CDR3 is 13 residues. The DNA of the CDR3 is TGTGCCAGCAGCGACGGGGCCAACTATGGCTACACCTTC. This codes for CASSDGANYGYTF.

V is TRBV6-5 and J is TRBJ1-4; no clear D gene. Trimming removed 5 bases from V and 4 bases from J, with 14 bases in between. The length of the CDR3 is 15 residues. CDR1 and CDR2 from the germline V gene are MNHEY and SVGAGI. The CDR3 DNA sequence: TGTGCCAGCAGTCGTGACACGGAGGGTAATGAAAAACTGTTTTTT. It specifies CASSRDTEGNEKLFF.

The chain combines TRBV5-4 with TRBJ2-1; D unclear. This CDR3 region has 14 residues. The germline gives CDR1 SGHNT, CDR2 YYREEE (reference sequence). Trimming took off 0 bases at V and 9 bases at J, with 13 bases between the two ends. The CDR3: CASSLAVSRSEQFF. CDR3 in DNA: TGTGCCAGCAGCTTGGCGGTCAGTCGGTCTGAGCAGTTCTTC. The full variable domain, completed using reference TRBV5-4 and TRBJ2-1, is ETGVTQSPTHLIKTRGQQVTLRCSSQSGHNTVSWYQQALGQGPQFIFQYYREEENGRGNFPPRFSGLQFPNYSSELNVNALELDDSALYLCASSLAVSRSEQFFGPGTRLTVL.

The gene calls are TRBV28 and TRBJ2-5; D gene uncertain. Trimming took 3 bases from V and 4 from J, leaving 12 bases between them. Germline lookup yields CDR1 MDHEN and CDR2 SYDVKM. There are 14 residues in the CDR3. The CDR3 DNA is TGTGCCAGCAGTTTGGTACTGTTAAGAGAGACCCAGTACTTC. It translates to CASSLVLLRETQYF.

The CDR3 DNA follows: TGTGCCAGCAGCTTAGCGCTCTTTGCTCGGGCTGGCTACACCTTC. Encoded protein: CASSLALFARAGYTF. This chain uses TRBV7-9 with TRBJ1-2; D call uncertain. The V end lost 0 bases, the J end lost 7 bases, and 15 bases lay between the germline ends. The CDR3 contains 15 residues. Germline CDR1 SEHNR, CDR2 FQNEAQ (reference sequence). The full variable domain, its missing parts supplied by reference TRBV7-9 and TRBJ1-2, is DTGVSQNPRHKITKRGQNVTFRCDPISEHNRLYWYRQTLGQGPEFLTYFQNEAQLEKSRLLSDRFSAERPKGSFSTLEIQRTEQGDSAMYLCASSLALFARAGYTFGSGTRLTVV.

CDR3 bases: TGTGCCGGCACCCAAAACCCTTCTCCCTACAATGAGCAGTTCTTC. This codes for CAGTQNPSPYNEQFF. The V gene is TRBV7-9, the J gene TRBJ2-1; D gene uncertain. CDR1 and CDR2 (germline): SEHNR, FQNEAQ (reference sequence). V lost 11 bases to trimming and J lost 2 bases, with 19 bases between them. The CDR3 is made up of 15 amino acids.

The chain couples TRBV11-2 to TRBJ1-6; D might be TRBD1 (6 bases). The germline V and J ends were trimmed by 6 bases and 3 bases, with 9 bases remaining between them. Germline V lookup: CDR1 SGHAT, CDR2 FQNNGV. The CDR3 runs 14 residues. The CDR3 DNA reads as TGTGCCAGCAGAAGACAGGACTATAATTCACCCCTCCACTTT. Amino acid sequence: CASRRQDYNSPLHF.

The chain joins TRBV30 to TRBJ2-7; 8 bases match TRBD1. CDR3 length: 13 residues. Germline CDR1 reads GTSNPN; CDR2 reads SVGIG (reference sequence). The V gene end was trimmed by 0 bases and the J gene end by 7 bases; junction bases not matched to a gene: 5. CDR3 DNA sequence: TGTGCCTGGAGTGTGGACAGGGCGGGAGAGCAGTACTTC. It codes for CAWSVDRAGEQYF.

This clone was recorded only once. The chain recombines TRBV2 with TRBJ2-7; 8 nucleotides align to TRBD1. The CDR3 covers 14 residues. Looked up from germline, CDR1 is SNHLY and CDR2 is FYNNEI. V dropped 6 bases and J dropped 3; count of bases not matched to a gene: 7. The CDR3 sequence is CASRGQGEGYEQYF. The CDR3 region has the DNA TGTGCCAGCAGAGGACAGGGAGAGGGCTACGAGCAGTACTTC.

The V and J genes are TRBV28 and TRBJ1-1; no firm D call. CDR3 size: 13 residues. Germline V lookup: CDR1 MDHEN, CDR2 SYDVKM. V gave up 2 bases and J gave up 3 bases, with 7 bases separating them. CDR3 DNA sequence: TGTGCCAGCAGTTTAGTCAGTTACACTGAAGCTTTCTTT. Translation: CASSLVSYTEAFF.

This chain connects TRBV6-5 to TRBJ2-5, with TRBD1 as a possible D gene (6 bases). V lost 2 bases to trimming and J lost 2 bases, with 15 bases between them. There are 16 residues in the CDR3. Germline V lookup: CDR1 MNHEY, CDR2 SVGAGI. CDR3 DNA: TGTGCCAGCAGTTACGGGGGCCCAGTGCATCAAGAGACCCAGTACTTC. It specifies CASSYGGPVHQETQYF.

DNA of the CDR3: TGTGCCAGCAGCCCCGGCCACTACGAGCAGTACTTC. Translation: CASSPGHYEQYF. The chain links TRBV7-2 to TRBJ2-7; D is uncertain. V was clipped by 5 bases and J by 3 bases, with 8 bases between them. The CDR3 extends over 12 amino acids. CDR1 and CDR2 from the germline V gene are SGHTA and FQGNSA. The full variable domain, completed using reference TRBV7-2 and TRBJ2-7, is GAGVSQSPSNKVTEKGKDVELRCDPISGHTALYWYRQSLGQGLEFLIYFQGNSAPDKSGLPSDRFSAERTGGSVSTLTIQRTQQEDSAVYLCASSPGHYEQYFGPGTRLTVT.

V usage is TRBV29-1 and J usage is TRBJ2-7; D is unclear. V was shortened by 0 bases and J by 0 bases, with 9 bases between the two germline ends. The CDR3 is 14 residues long. Germline loops: CDR1 SQVTM, CDR2 ANQGSEA. CDR3: CSVEEGEDSYEQYF. The CDR3 nucleotides read TGCAGCGTTGAAGAGGGTGAGGACTCCTACGAGCAGTACTTC.

The J gene is TRBJ2-1, the V gene TRBV13; 11 nucleotides agree with TRBD2. CDR3 length: 17 amino acids. Germline V gene sequence: CDR1 PRHDT, CDR2 FYEKMQ (reference sequence). V was pared by 6 bases and J by 8 bases, with 15 bases of the junction left unmatched. CDR3 in DNA: TGTGCCAGCAGACCCACCCGTTCCGGGACTAGCGGTGATGAGCAGTTCTTC. This sequence encodes CASRPTRSGTSGDEQFF.

The chain couples TRBV29-1 to TRBJ2-2; D possibly corresponds to TRBD1 (5 bases). The germline V gene encodes CDR1 SQVTM and CDR2 ANQGSEA. The CDR3 sequence is 13 residues long. Deletions cut 6 bases from V and 0 bases from J, with 8 bases between. The CDR3 region has the DNA TGCAGCGTATCCAGGGCGAACACCGGGGAGCTGTTTTTT. It codes for CSVSRANTGELFF.

As for this clone: Other DNA sequences of this sample code for an identical CDR3. The chain recombines TRBV27 with TRBJ1-2; D is perhaps TRBD1 (6 bases). Trimming removed 0 bases from V and 3 bases from J, with 11 bases in between. Germline V lookup: CDR1 MNHEY, CDR2 SMNVEV (reference sequence). This CDR3 is built from 15 residues. CDR3 loop: CASSLSGDTYYGYTF. The CDR3 bases are TGTGCCAGCAGTTTATCGGGGGACACCTACTATGGCTACACCTTC.

The sample holds a few counts of this clone. This chain joins TRBV7-9 and TRBJ2-7; D is uncertain. Germline V gene lookup returns CDR1 SEHNR and CDR2 FQNEAQ (reference sequence). V was trimmed by 2 bases and J by 3 bases, leaving 11 bases between them. This CDR3 region has 14 residues. The CDR3 DNA is TGTGCCAGCAGCTTAATGGACGGCGACTACGAGCAGTACTTC. Translated, it gives CASSLMDGDYEQYF.

This clone was seen only once. The chain combines TRBV27 with TRBJ1-1, with 9 nucleotides matching TRBD1. The CDR3 is made up of 17 amino acids. From germline, CDR1 is MNHEY and CDR2 SMNVEV (reference sequence). V shed 5 bases, J shed 3 bases, and the junction held 13 bases outside the gene matches. Here the CDR3 DNA reads TGTGCCAGCAGTCAAGACTTACAACAGGGGGCGCACACTGAAGCTTTCTTT. Amino acids: CASSQDLQQGAHTEAFF.

The rearrangement uses TRBV30 and TRBJ1-1; TRBD1 might be the D (6 bases). The length of the CDR3 is 14 residues. V was shortened by 2 bases and J by 0 bases, with 10 bases between the two germline ends. Germline loops: CDR1 GTSNPN, CDR2 SVGIG (reference sequence). The CDR3 DNA sequence: TGTGCCTGGAGTTCGACAGGCCTGAACACTGAAGCTTTCTTT. Its protein product is CAWSSTGLNTEAFF.

A remark on this clone: The same CDR3 also results from other DNA sequences found in this sample. CDR3 DNA sequence: TGTGCCAGCAGTGAGGACAGGAGCTCTGGAAACACCATATATTTT. Translation: CASSEDRSSGNTIYF. The chain recombines TRBV6-1 with TRBJ1-3, with 7 bases aligning to TRBD1. The trim removed 3 bases at V and 0 bases at J, leaving 2 bases unmatched. Germline CDR1 is MNHNS and CDR2 is SASEGT. The CDR3 is made up of 15 amino acids.

The rearrangement joins TRBV5-6 to TRBJ2-3, with no clear D. Germline CDR1 reads SGHDT; CDR2 reads YYEEEE. Trimming left V 2 bases short and J 4 bases short, with 8 bases between. CDR3 size: 13 residues. CDR3 loop: CASSFGSSDTQYF. The DNA of the CDR3 is TGTGCCAGCAGCTTCGGCAGCTCAGATACGCAGTATTTT.

V usage is TRBV9 and J usage is TRBJ1-3, with D unclear. V lost 4 bases and J lost 5, with 7 bases in between. Per the germline V gene, CDR1 is SGDLS and CDR2 is YYNGEE. CDR3 length: 12 residues. For the CDR3, the DNA is TGTGCCAGCAGCCCTGGTAGAAACACCATATATTTT. Amino acid sequence: CASSPGRNTIYF.

This clone was recorded only once. V and J are TRBV19 and TRBJ2-7; D tentatively reads TRBD1 or TRBD2 (6 bases each). The CDR3 loop spans 14 amino acids. The V gene's germline CDR1 is LNHDA and CDR2 SQIVND (reference sequence). V lost 5 bases and J lost 0, with 11 bases in between. CDR3 sequence (DNA): TGTGCCAGTAGTTTCGAGGGGGGCTCCTACGAGCAGTACTTC. This gives the protein CASSFEGGSYEQYF. Full variable domain (remainder filled in from reference TRBV19 and TRBJ2-7): DGGITQSPKYLFRKEGQNVTLSCEQNLNHDAMYWYRQDPGQGLRLIYYSQIVNDFQKGDIAEGYSVSREKKESFPLTVTSAQKNPTAFYLCASSFEGGSYEQYFGPGTRLTVT.